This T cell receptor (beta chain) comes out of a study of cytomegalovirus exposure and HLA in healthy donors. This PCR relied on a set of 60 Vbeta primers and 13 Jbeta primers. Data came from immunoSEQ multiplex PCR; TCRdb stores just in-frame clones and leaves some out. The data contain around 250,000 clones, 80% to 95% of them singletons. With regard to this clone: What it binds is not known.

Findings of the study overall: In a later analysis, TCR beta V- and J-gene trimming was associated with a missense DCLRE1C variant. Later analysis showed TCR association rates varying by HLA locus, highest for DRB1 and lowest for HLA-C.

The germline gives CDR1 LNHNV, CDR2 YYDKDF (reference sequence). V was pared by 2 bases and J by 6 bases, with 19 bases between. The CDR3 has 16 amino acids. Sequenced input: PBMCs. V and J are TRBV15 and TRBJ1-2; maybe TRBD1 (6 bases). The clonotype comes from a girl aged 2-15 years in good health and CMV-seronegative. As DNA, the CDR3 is TGTGCCACCAGCAGAAAGGACAGACCCACTTGGGATGGCTACACCTTC. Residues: CATSRKDRPTWDGYTF.